This is a list of T cell receptor beta chains from one sample in a study of technical replicates of blood from a few donors. The data were produced by immunoSEQ multiplex PCR, yet TCRdb's version contains in-frame clones alone and is incomplete. The data contain around 70,000 clones, 90% to 95% of them singletons. Material for sequencing was T cells isolated from PBMCs. These receptors were obtained from a human donor in good health. Each CDR3 is given with its conserved first and last residue. D genes are given only for firm matches. Some rows mark clone size as missing; the rest say once, few, many or name a class of expanded clone.

D gene: -
clone size: -
J gene: TRBJ2-1
V gene: TRBV29-1
CDR3 DNA: TGCAGCGTTGAAGCTCCCGGACTAACGTCCTACAATGAGCAGTTCTTC
CDR3 protein: CSVEAPGLTSYNEQFF

D gene: TRBD1
clone size: -
J gene: TRBJ2-7
V gene: TRBV10-3
CDR3 DNA: TGTGCCATCAGTGAGTTGACAGGGGGCTACGAGCAGTACTTC
CDR3 protein: CAISELTGGYEQYF

D gene: -
clone size: -
J gene: TRBJ2-2
V gene: TRBV6-5
CDR3 DNA: TGTGCCAGCACATTGTACAGGGGGGGGACCGGGGAGCTGTTTTTT
CDR3 protein: CASTLYRGGTGELFF

D gene: -
clone size: -
J gene: TRBJ2-1
V gene: TRBV6-5
CDR3 DNA: TGTGCCAGCAGTTACAGGGGTGATGGGGCGGGAGAGCAGTTCTTC
CDR3 protein: CASSYRGDGAGEQFF

D gene: -
clone size: -
J gene: TRBJ2-2
V gene: TRBV21-1
CDR3 DNA: TGTGCCAGCAGCGCACGGAGCGGGGAGCGCACCGGGGAGCTGTTTTTT
CDR3 protein: CASSARSGERTGELFF

D gene: TRBD1
clone size: -
J gene: TRBJ2-7
V gene: TRBV7-2
CDR3 DNA: TGTGCCAGCAGCCGGGACAGGGGCCTTTCCTACGAGCAGTACTTC
CDR3 protein: CASSRDRGLSYEQYF

D gene: TRBD2
clone size: once
J gene: TRBJ2-3
V gene: TRBV5-1
CDR3 DNA: TGCGCCAGCAGCCTTACTAGCGGGAGTCCCGATACGCAGTATTTT
CDR3 protein: CASSLTSGSPDTQYF

D gene: -
clone size: -
J gene: TRBJ2-1
V gene: TRBV5-4
CDR3 DNA: TGTGCCAGCAGCTTGAGCAGGGGAAGCTCCTACAATGAGCAGTTCTTC
CDR3 protein: CASSLSRGSSYNEQFF

D gene: -
clone size: -
J gene: TRBJ2-1
V gene: TRBV5-1
CDR3 DNA: TGCGCCAGCAGCTTGGTCGGGGAAAATGAGCAGTTCTTC
CDR3 protein: CASSLVGENEQFF

D gene: TRBD2
clone size: -
J gene: TRBJ2-1
V gene: TRBV7-3
CDR3 DNA: TGTGCCAGCAGCCCCCCCGGGACTAGCCGATACAATGAGCAGTTCTTC
CDR3 protein: CASSPPGTSRYNEQFF

D gene: -
clone size: -
J gene: TRBJ1-1
V gene: TRBV10-3
CDR3 DNA: TGTGCCATCAGTTACCGGGACACAAACACTGAAGCTTTCTTT
CDR3 protein: CAISYRDTNTEAFF

D gene: TRBD1
clone size: -
J gene: TRBJ2-1
V gene: TRBV4-1
CDR3 DNA: TGCGCCAGCAGCCCATCGACAGGGTACAGTGAGCAGTTCTTC
CDR3 protein: CASSPSTGYSEQFF

D gene: TRBD1
clone size: -
J gene: TRBJ2-7
V gene: TRBV7-8
CDR3 DNA: TGTGCCAGCAGCGAGGGACAGGGTTCTACCTACGAGCAGTACTTC
CDR3 protein: CASSEGQGSTYEQYF

D gene: TRBD1
clone size: -
J gene: TRBJ1-4
V gene: TRBV5-1
CDR3 DNA: TGCGCCAGCAGCTCCGGACGGGGACAGCTGCCCACTAATGAAAAACTGTTTTTT
CDR3 protein: CASSSGRGQLPTNEKLFF

D gene: -
clone size: -
J gene: TRBJ2-2
V gene: TRBV6-6
CDR3 DNA: TGTGCCAGCAGTTCACAGGCCGGGGAGCTGTTTTTT
CDR3 protein: CASSSQAGELFF

D gene: TRBD1
clone size: -
J gene: TRBJ1-1
V gene: TRBV2
CDR3 DNA: TGTGCCAGCAGGACCCAGGGGGACGCTTTCTTT
CDR3 protein: CASRTQGDAFF

D gene: -
clone size: few
J gene: TRBJ2-7
V gene: TRBV10-3
CDR3 DNA: TGTGCCATCAACGACTTGGACAGTTATCACAACGAGCAGTACTTC
CDR3 protein: CAINDLDSYHNEQYF

D gene: -
clone size: -
J gene: TRBJ2-2
V gene: TRBV28
CDR3 DNA: TGTGCCAGCGGGAGGCAGATCGAGAACACCGGGGAGCTGTTTTTT
CDR3 protein: CASGRQIENTGELFF

D gene: -
clone size: -
J gene: TRBJ2-3
V gene: TRBV7-2
CDR3 DNA: TGTGCCAGCAGCCTACTTGGCACAGATACGCAGTATTTT
CDR3 protein: CASSLLGTDTQYF

D gene: TRBD2
clone size: -
J gene: TRBJ2-2
V gene: TRBV7-8
CDR3 DNA: TGTGCCAGCAGGGGAGGGAGCACCGGGGAGCTGTTTTTT
CDR3 protein: CASRGGSTGELFF

D gene: TRBD1
clone size: -
J gene: TRBJ1-4
V gene: TRBV27
CDR3 DNA: TGTGCCAGCAGTTGGACAGGGGATGAAAAACTGTTTTTT
CDR3 protein: CASSWTGDEKLFF

D gene: -
clone size: -
J gene: TRBJ2-7
V gene: TRBV2
CDR3 DNA: TGTGCCAGCACGGCAGGCTACGAGCAGTACTTC
CDR3 protein: CASTAGYEQYF

D gene: TRBD2
clone size: -
J gene: TRBJ2-3
V gene: TRBV9
CDR3 DNA: TGTGCCAGCAGCCTTGGGGCGGGAGCTAGCACAGATACGCAGTATTTT
CDR3 protein: CASSLGAGASTDTQYF

D gene: -
clone size: -
J gene: TRBJ2-2
V gene: TRBV7-3
CDR3 DNA: TGTGCCAGCAGCCCCCGCGCGAACACCGGGGAGCTGTTTTTT
CDR3 protein: CASSPRANTGELFF

D gene: -
clone size: once
J gene: TRBJ1-3
V gene: TRBV5-5
CDR3 DNA: TGTGCCAGCAGCTTGTGGACAGCCTCTGGAAACACCATATATTTT
CDR3 protein: CASSLWTASGNTIYF

D gene: -
clone size: -
J gene: TRBJ2-2
V gene: TRBV29-1
CDR3 DNA: TGCAGCGTTGGGGGGGCCGGGGAGCTGTTTTTT
CDR3 protein: CSVGGAGELFF

D gene: -
clone size: -
J gene: TRBJ1-1
V gene: TRBV29-1
CDR3 DNA: TGCAGCGTTGAATGGCCAGGTGAAGGTCGTCTGGCACCCAACACTGAAGCTTTCTTT
CDR3 protein: CSVEWPGEGRLAPNTEAFF

D gene: -
clone size: once
J gene: TRBJ2-3
V gene: TRBV27
CDR3 DNA: TGTGCCAGCAGTTTAAACATTTACGATACGCAGTATTTT
CDR3 protein: CASSLNIYDTQYF

D gene: TRBD2
clone size: -
J gene: TRBJ2-5
V gene: TRBV18
CDR3 DNA: TGTGCCAGCTCATCGACTAGCGGAAGTGTGCAAGAGACCCAGTACTTC
CDR3 protein: CASSSTSGSVQETQYF

D gene: TRBD2
clone size: once
J gene: TRBJ2-1
V gene: TRBV28
CDR3 DNA: TGTGCCAGCATAACTAGCGGAGATAATGAGCAGTTCTTC
CDR3 protein: CASITSGDNEQFF

D gene: -
clone size: -
J gene: TRBJ2-1
V gene: TRBV7-9
CDR3 DNA: TGTGCCAGCAGCTCAAGCGGTCCCCACTCCTACAATGAGCAGTTCTTC
CDR3 protein: CASSSSGPHSYNEQFF

D gene: TRBD1
clone size: -
J gene: TRBJ2-3
V gene: TRBV9
CDR3 DNA: TGTGCCAGCAGCGGGGGACAGGGGGCAGATACGCAGTATTTT
CDR3 protein: CASSGGQGADTQYF

D gene: TRBD2
clone size: -
J gene: TRBJ2-3
V gene: TRBV4-2
CDR3 DNA: TGTGCCAGCAGCCATGGACTAGCGGGATCTTCGGATACGCAGTATTTT
CDR3 protein: CASSHGLAGSSDTQYF

D gene: -
clone size: -
J gene: TRBJ2-3
V gene: TRBV9
CDR3 DNA: TGTGCCAGCAGCGCCGGGAGCTCAGATACGCAGTATTTT
CDR3 protein: CASSAGSSDTQYF

D gene: -
clone size: -
J gene: TRBJ2-4
V gene: TRBV2
CDR3 DNA: TGTGCCAGCTCGTATAGCGGACTAGCCAAAAACATTCAGTACTTC
CDR3 protein: CASSYSGLAKNIQYF

D gene: -
clone size: -
J gene: TRBJ2-7
V gene: TRBV7-8
CDR3 DNA: TGTGCCAGCAGCCCAACTAGTTTCCCCTACGAGCAGTACTTC
CDR3 protein: CASSPTSFPYEQYF

D gene: -
clone size: -
J gene: TRBJ1-1
V gene: TRBV28
CDR3 DNA: TGTGCCAGCAGTTACAGGGAACTGAACACTGAAGCTTTCTTT
CDR3 protein: CASSYRELNTEAFF

D gene: TRBD2
clone size: -
J gene: TRBJ2-7
V gene: TRBV6-5
CDR3 DNA: TGTGCCAGCAGCATTAGCGGGCCTAGCTCCTACGAGCAGTACTTC
CDR3 protein: CASSISGPSSYEQYF

D gene: -
clone size: -
J gene: TRBJ1-1
V gene: TRBV6-5
CDR3 DNA: TGTGCCAGCAGTTACACAGTGAACACTGAAGCTTTCTTT
CDR3 protein: CASSYTVNTEAFF

D gene: TRBD2
clone size: -
J gene: TRBJ2-3
V gene: TRBV9
CDR3 DNA: TGTGCCAGCAGCGTAGTAAGAGCGGGAGGGGCAGATACGCAGTATTTT
CDR3 protein: CASSVVRAGGADTQYF

D gene: -
clone size: -
J gene: TRBJ2-7
V gene: TRBV5-1
CDR3 DNA: TGCGCCAGCAGCTTGGTTAGGACTCCTTCCTACGAGCAGTACTTC
CDR3 protein: CASSLVRTPSYEQYF

D gene: TRBD2
clone size: -
J gene: TRBJ2-1
V gene: TRBV5-3
CDR3 DNA: TGTGCCAGAAGTTTGCCGGGACTAGCGGATGAGCAGTTCTTC
CDR3 protein: CARSLPGLADEQFF

D gene: -
clone size: -
J gene: TRBJ2-3
V gene: TRBV29-1
CDR3 DNA: TGCAGCGTTCTCCGCACAGATACGCAGTATTTT
CDR3 protein: CSVLRTDTQYF

D gene: -
clone size: -
J gene: TRBJ2-3
V gene: TRBV28
CDR3 DNA: TGTGCCAGCAGTTTATCATCGCGGGATACGCAGTATTTT
CDR3 protein: CASSLSSRDTQYF

D gene: -
clone size: -
J gene: TRBJ1-5
V gene: TRBV5-4
CDR3 DNA: TGTGCCAGCAGCGTAGGCCTCGGCGGTCAGCCCCAGCATTTT
CDR3 protein: CASSVGLGGQPQHF

D gene: -
clone size: -
J gene: TRBJ1-1
V gene: TRBV5-4
CDR3 DNA: TGTGCCAGCAGCTTAAGACAAGCGAACACTGAAGCTTTCTTT
CDR3 protein: CASSLRQANTEAFF

D gene: -
clone size: once
J gene: TRBJ2-7
V gene: TRBV21-1
CDR3 DNA: TGTGCCAGCACCACCGGGACTAGAATTTCCTACGAGCAGTACTTC
CDR3 protein: CASTTGTRISYEQYF

D gene: -
clone size: once
J gene: TRBJ2-3
V gene: TRBV10-3
CDR3 DNA: TGTGCCATCAGTGAGTCCGCTAGCGGAGGGGGAGATACGCAGTATTTT
CDR3 protein: CAISESASGGGDTQYF

D gene: -
clone size: -
J gene: TRBJ1-2
V gene: TRBV27
CDR3 DNA: TGTGCCAGCAGTCCCCGGGAACCCTTGGGTGGCTACACCTTC
CDR3 protein: CASSPREPLGGYTF

D gene: TRBD1
clone size: -
J gene: TRBJ1-4
V gene: TRBV29-1
CDR3 DNA: TGCAGCGCCTACCTTTGGGACAGCGAAGAAAAACTGTTTTTT
CDR3 protein: CSAYLWDSEEKLFF

D gene: -
clone size: -
J gene: TRBJ2-1
V gene: TRBV11-3
CDR3 DNA: TGTGCCAGCAGCTTTAGCTCCTACAATGAGCAGTTCTTC
CDR3 protein: CASSFSSYNEQFF

D gene: -
clone size: -
J gene: TRBJ1-1
V gene: TRBV10-3
CDR3 DNA: TGTGCCATCAGTGAGTCTGGGGGCCCTTTCTTT
CDR3 protein: CAISESGGPFF

D gene: -
clone size: -
J gene: TRBJ1-2
V gene: TRBV6-5
CDR3 DNA: TGTGCCAGCAGACCAGGGGTGGCCTATGGCTACACCTTC
CDR3 protein: CASRPGVAYGYTF

D gene: TRBD2
clone size: -
J gene: TRBJ2-7
V gene: TRBV2
CDR3 DNA: TGTGCCAGCAGTGATATACTAGCGGGAGGATTCTACGAGCAGTACTTC
CDR3 protein: CASSDILAGGFYEQYF

D gene: TRBD1
clone size: -
J gene: TRBJ2-7
V gene: TRBV6-1
CDR3 DNA: TGTGCCAGCACCCTGACAGGGTACGAGCAGTACTTC
CDR3 protein: CASTLTGYEQYF